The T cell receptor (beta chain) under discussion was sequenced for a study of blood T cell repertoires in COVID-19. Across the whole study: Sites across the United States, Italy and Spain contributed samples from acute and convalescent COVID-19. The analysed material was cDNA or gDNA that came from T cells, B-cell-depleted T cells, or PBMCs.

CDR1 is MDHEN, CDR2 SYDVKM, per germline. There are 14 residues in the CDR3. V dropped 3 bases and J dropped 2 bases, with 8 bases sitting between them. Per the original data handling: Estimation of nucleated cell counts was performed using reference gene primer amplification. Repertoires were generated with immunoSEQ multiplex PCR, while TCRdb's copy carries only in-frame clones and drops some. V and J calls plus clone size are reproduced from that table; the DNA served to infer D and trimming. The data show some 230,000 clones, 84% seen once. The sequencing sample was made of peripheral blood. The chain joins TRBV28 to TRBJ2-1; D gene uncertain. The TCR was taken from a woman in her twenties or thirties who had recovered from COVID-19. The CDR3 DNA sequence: TGTGCCAGCAGTTTTTCAGCGACCTACAATGAGCAGTTCTTC. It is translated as CASSFSATYNEQFF.